These 5 T cell receptor beta chains were sequenced from one sample in a study of shared clonotypes between healthy human individuals. Data came from immunoSEQ multiplex PCR; TCRdb stores just in-frame clones and leaves some out. The data hold approximately 700,000 clones, with 73% observed a single time. Input material: memory CD4+ T cells sorted from blood. Documented subset: CD45RA-negative fraction. The receptor set was obtained from a woman in her 30s in good health.

Only one count was recorded for this clone. J is TRBJ2-7 and V is TRBV28; D gene unclear. This CDR3 comprises 14 residues. Trimming took off 3 bases at V and 7 bases at J, with 16 bases between the two ends. From germline, CDR1 is MDHEN and CDR2 SYDVKM. CDR3 sequence: CASSLDGRTNEQYF. The DNA of the CDR3 is TGTGCCAGCAGTTTGGACGGGCGGACGAATGAGCAGTACTTC.

About this clone: The junction departs from the called germline gene at one end, perhaps through a read error. V is TRBV5-4 and J is TRBJ1-2; possibly TRBD1 for D (5 bases). The CDR3 extends over 14 amino acids. The germline V gene has CDR1 SGHNT and CDR2 YYREEE (reference sequence). The CDR3 loop reads CASTLERQNYGYTF. CDR3 nucleotide sequence: TGTGCCAGCACCTTGGAACGACAGAACTATGGCTACACCTTC.

The chain uses TRBV18 and TRBJ2-7; D might be TRBD1 (5 bases). V gave up 3 bases and J gave up 0 bases, with 12 bases separating them. The CDR3 loop spans 15 amino acids. Looked up from germline, CDR1 is KGHSH and CDR2 is LQKENI. CDR3 loop: CASSPWSDSSYEQYF. The DNA for the CDR3 is TGTGCCAGCTCACCTTGGAGCGACAGCTCCTACGAGCAGTACTTC. Complete variable domain (other parts from reference TRBV18 and TRBJ2-7): NAGVMQNPRHLVRRRGQEARLRCSPMKGHSHVYWYRQLPEEGLKFMVYLQKENIIDESGMPKERFSAEFPKEGPSILRIQQVVRGDSAAYFCASSPWSDSSYEQYFGPGTRLTVT.

The chain employs TRBV5-4 and TRBJ1-1; 10 nucleotides line up with TRBD1. Trimming at V came to 4 bases and at J to 0 bases, leaving 9 bases not matched to a gene. Germline V gene sequence: CDR1 SGHNT, CDR2 YYREEE (reference sequence). The CDR3 runs to 17 residues. The CDR3 DNA reads TGTGCCAGCAGCCCGCGTCCCGGGACAGGGGTGAACACTGAAGCTTTCTTT. Encoded protein: CASSPRPGTGVNTEAFF.

The gene calls are TRBV30 and TRBJ2-2, with TRBD2 matching over 9 bases. This CDR3 is built from 14 residues. V lost 5 bases to trimming and J lost 3 bases; unmatched junction nucleotides: 4. From germline, CDR1 is GTSNPN and CDR2 SVGIG (reference sequence). The CDR3 bases are TGTGCCTGGCATAGCGGGAGAGACACCGGGGAGCTGTTTTTT. Amino acid sequence: CAWHSGRDTGELFF.